These T cell receptor beta chains were read from a single sample in a study of blood T cell repertoires in COVID-19. Produced via immunoSEQ multiplex PCR; TCRdb's table is partial and in-frame only. The sample carries roughly 180,000 clones, roughly 84% recorded once. Source material: PBMCs or T cells enriched from blood (not recorded which). The receptors shown here come from a man between 60 and 75 years old who had recovered from COVID-19. Both conserved end residues are part of each CDR3. A D gene is named only where the DNA matches it firmly. Size is stated for part of the rows, as once, few or many counts, or as a class when the clone is expanded.

TRBJ2-7 TRBV5-1 few . TGCGCCAGCAGCTTGGTCGTCGGCTCCTACGAGCAGTACTTC CASSLVVGSYEQYF
TRBJ2-3 TRBV5-4 few . TGTGCCAGCAGCTTGGACCGCGGCACAGATACGCAGTATTTT CASSLDRGTDTQYF
TRBJ1-4 TRBV19 . TRBD1 TGTGCCAGTAGTATCGGACAGGGAGGTGAAAAACTGTTTTTT CASSIGQGGEKLFF
TRBJ2-7 TRBV28 once . TGTGCCAGCAGACCGGACAGTAAGCGCCCCTACGAGCAGTACTTC CASRPDSKRPYEQYF
TRBJ1-5 TRBV6-1 once . TGTGCCAGCAGTGAAGTAAGTAACCCTAATAGCAATCAGCCCCAGCATTTT CASSEVSNPNSNQPQHF
TRBJ1-4 TRBV28 . TRBD1 TGTGCCAGCCGACAGGGAGTTGAAAAACTGTTTTTT CASRQGVEKLFF
TRBJ1-4 TRBV9 . TRBD1 TGTGCCAGCAGCGAACGGACAGGGTTTAATGAAAAACTGTTTTTT CASSERTGFNEKLFF
TRBJ1-1 TRBV3-1/TRBV3-2 . TRBD1 TGTGCCAGCAGCCAAGAGAGGACAGGGGTGGGCACTGAAGCTTTCTTT CASSQERTGVGTEAFF
TRBJ1-2 TRBV27 . TRBD1 TGTGCCAGCAGTCCGACAGGGAAAGTCGGCTACACCTTC CASSPTGKVGYTF
TRBJ2-2 TRBV30 . . TGTGCTCGGTCCCGGGGTTCCGCGAACACCGGGGAGCTGTTTTTT CARSRGSANTGELFF
TRBJ2-1 TRBV6-1 . . TGTGCCAGCAGTGCCCGCGGGACAGTATTGTCCTACAATGAGCAGTTCTTC CASSARGTVLSYNEQFF
TRBJ2-5 TRBV18 . . TGTGCCAGCTCTCCCGACAGCCAAGAGACCCAGTACTTC CASSPDSQETQYF
TRBJ1-2 TRBV29-1 . . TGCAGCGTTGCTCCTACAAGCGGTGATGGCTACACCTTC CSVAPTSGDGYTF
TRBJ2-2 TRBV6-2/TRBV6-3 . TRBD2 TGTGCCAGCAGTGAGCCACTAGCGGGGACTACCGGGGAGCTGTTTTTT CASSEPLAGTTGELFF
TRBJ2-7 TRBV9 . . TGTGCCAGCAGCGTAGATGTGGCGGGGCACCCCTACGAGCAGTACTTC CASSVDVAGHPYEQYF
TRBJ2-7 TRBV6-2/TRBV6-3 . TRBD1 TGTGCCAGCAGTGATGGGACAGGCGGATCCTACGAGCAGTACTTC CASSDGTGGSYEQYF
TRBJ2-7 TRBV2 . . TGTGCCAGCAGGACTACCATTGGAAGGGCGCGGGGTCTCGAGCAGTACTTC CASRTTIGRARGLEQYF
TRBJ2-1 TRBV27 . TRBD2 TGTGCCAGCAGCCCCAGTGGCGGGAGGGCTCGGAATGAGCAGTTCTTC CASSPSGGRARNEQFF
TRBJ2-7 TRBV10-3 . TRBD2 TGTGCCATCAGAATAGCGGGAGTCTACGAGCAGTACTTC CAIRIAGVYEQYF
TRBJ2-7 TRBV14 . TRBD2 TGTGCCAGCAGCTCCCCCCGGGGCCTCCTCAGCGGGAGGCGCTCCTACGAGCAGTACTTC CASSSPRGLLSGRRSYEQYF